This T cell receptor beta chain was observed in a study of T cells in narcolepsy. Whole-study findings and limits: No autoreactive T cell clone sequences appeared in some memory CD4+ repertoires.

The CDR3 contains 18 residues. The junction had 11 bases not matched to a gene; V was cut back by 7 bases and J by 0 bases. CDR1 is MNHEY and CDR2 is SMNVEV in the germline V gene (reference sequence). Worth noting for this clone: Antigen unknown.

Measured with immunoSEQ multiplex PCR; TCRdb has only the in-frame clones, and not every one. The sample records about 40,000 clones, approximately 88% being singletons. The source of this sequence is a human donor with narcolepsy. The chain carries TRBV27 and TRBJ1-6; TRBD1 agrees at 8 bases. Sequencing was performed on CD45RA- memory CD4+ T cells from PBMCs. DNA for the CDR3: TGTGCCAGCAACACGGCAGGGGGCAGGGGCTCCTATAATTCACCCCTCCACTTT. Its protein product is CASNTAGGRGSYNSPLHF.